Detailed here is one TCR beta chain. Its antigen is unknown. These data come from a study of shared clonotypes between healthy human individuals. In the study overall: Donors had three CD4 naive, three CD4 memory, two CD8 naive and one CD8 memory plate apiece.

Trimming stripped 2 bases from V and 4 bases from J, with 12 bases between. Looked up from germline, CDR1 is SGDLS and CDR2 is YYNGEE. CDR3 length: 14 amino acids. The run depth of the assay was deep. Measured with immunoSEQ multiplex PCR; TCRdb has only the in-frame clones, and not every one. The table records more than 2,000,000 clones, 80% to 95% of them present only once. Study-wide results and limits: The study sampled only blood, and tissue repertoires likely differ.

The TCR was taken from a man between 18 and 35 years old in good health. Some clones in this sample may be carry-over from other donors' samples. The rearrangement uses TRBV9 and TRBJ2-5; no clear D gene. The source material was naive CD4+ T cells from PBMCs. Subset here: CD45RA+ positively selected. Here the CDR3 reads CASSVGHSGETQYF. In DNA form, the CDR3 reads TGTGCCAGCAGCGTTGGCCATTCTGGAGAGACCCAGTACTTC.